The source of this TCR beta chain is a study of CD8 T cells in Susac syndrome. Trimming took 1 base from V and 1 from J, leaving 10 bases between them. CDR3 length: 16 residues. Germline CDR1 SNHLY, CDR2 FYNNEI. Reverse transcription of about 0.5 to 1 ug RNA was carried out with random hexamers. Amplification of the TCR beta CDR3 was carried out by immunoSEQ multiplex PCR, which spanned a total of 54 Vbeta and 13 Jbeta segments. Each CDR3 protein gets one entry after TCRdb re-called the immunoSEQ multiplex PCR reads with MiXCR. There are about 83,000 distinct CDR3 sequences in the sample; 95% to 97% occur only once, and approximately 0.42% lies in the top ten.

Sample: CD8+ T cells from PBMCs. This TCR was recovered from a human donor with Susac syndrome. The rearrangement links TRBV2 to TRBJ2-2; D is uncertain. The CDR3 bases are TGTGCCAGCAGTGAAGTCGCAGTCGAGAACACCGGGGAGCTGTTTTTT. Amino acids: CASSEVAVENTGELFF.